These 27 T cell receptor beta chains were all obtained from the same sample, sequenced in a study of CD8 T cells in Susac syndrome. Random hexamers were used to reverse transcribe an amount of roughly 0.45 to 1 ug RNA. Using its own MiXCR run on the immunoSEQ multiplex PCR reads, TCRdb lists one record per CDR3 protein. The sample carries 170,000 or so distinct CDR3 sequences, approximately 94% recorded once. The source material was CD4+ T cells from PBMCs. These receptors originate from a human donor with Susac syndrome.

The J gene is TRBJ1-5, the V gene TRBV15; D is ambiguous. The CDR3 is 15 residues long. Trimming took off 5 bases at V and 1 base at J, with 12 bases between the two ends. Germline V gene data show CDR1 as LNHNV and CDR2 as YYDKDF (reference sequence). Here the CDR3 reads CATSLEATSNQPQHF. CDR3 in DNA: TGTGCCACCAGCCTTGAGGCAACAAGCAATCAGCCCCAGCATTTT.

This clonotype has only a few counts. The V and J genes are TRBV6-1 and TRBJ2-3; D possibly uses TRBD1 or TRBD2 (5 bases each). The CDR3 has 12 amino acids. Germline CDR1 is MNHNS and CDR2 is SASEGT. The chain's CDR3 is CAVGDSTDTQYF. The CDR3 bases are TGTGCAGTCGGGGACAGCACAGATACGCAGTATTTT.

J is TRBJ1-5 and V is TRBV7-2; weak D call: TRBD1 (5 bases). V was pared by 3 bases and J by 0 bases, with 9 bases between. Per the germline V gene, CDR1 is SGHTA and CDR2 is FQGNSA. The length of the CDR3 is 15 residues. The CDR3 sequence is CASSLSGDSNQPQHF. DNA of the CDR3: TGTGCCAGCAGCTTGTCGGGGGATAGCAATCAGCCCCAGCATTTT. Based on the CDR3 plus reference TRBV7-2 and TRBJ1-5, the full variable domain is GAGVSQSPSNKVTEKGKDVELRCDPISGHTALYWYRQSLGQGLEFLIYFQGNSAPDKSGLPSDRFSAERTGGSVSTLTIQRTQQEDSAVYLCASSLSGDSNQPQHFGDGTRLSIL.

The CDR3 is CATSRDRGGGGETQYF. For the CDR3, the DNA is TGTGCCACCAGCAGAGATCGAGGGGGCGGTGGAGAGACCCAGTACTTC. V usage is TRBV15 and J usage is TRBJ2-5, with 7 bases identical to TRBD1. V shed 0 bases, J shed 4 bases, and the junction held 8 bases outside the gene matches. Germline CDR1 reads LNHNV; CDR2 reads YYDKDF (reference sequence). The CDR3 covers 16 residues.

This clonotype was seen once. This chain joins TRBV15 and TRBJ2-5; a weak D match, TRBD1 (6 bases). The better agreement between TRBJ2-1 and the DNA end casts doubt on the J call. Germline V gene data show CDR1 as LNHNV and CDR2 as YYDKDF (reference sequence). The CDR3 loop spans 12 amino acids. CDR3 sequence: CATSRDGQSQFF. The CDR3, as DNA: TGTGCCACCAGCAGAGACGGACAGTCCCAGTTCTTC.

The CDR3 DNA reads TGTGCCACTCAGCGGGGTTTAGATACGCAGTATTTT. Translating gives CATQRGLDTQYF. J is TRBJ2-3 and V is TRBV15, with TRBD2 identical over 7 bases. The CDR3 is 12 residues long. The ends lost 9 bases at V and 5 bases at J; junction bases unmatched: 5. Germline V lookup: CDR1 LNHNV, CDR2 YYDKDF (reference sequence).

This clonotype showed up just once. V usage is TRBV29-1 and J usage is TRBJ2-7; D possibly matches TRBD1 or TRBD2 (5 bases each). Trimming removed 1 base from V and 5 bases from J, with 15 bases in between. Germline CDR1 SQVTM, CDR2 ANQGSEA. There are 14 residues in the CDR3. The CDR3 coding sequence is TGCAGCGTTGAAGGAGGGGATTTCGTGGACGAGCAGTACTTC. Amino acids: CSVEGGDFVDEQYF.

V usage is TRBV29-1 and J usage is TRBJ2-4; D possibly corresponds to TRBD1 (6 bases). The CDR3 extends over 14 amino acids. Germline values: CDR1 SQVTM, CDR2 ANQGSEA. V was clipped by 7 bases and J by 5 bases, with 18 bases between them. For the CDR3, the DNA is TGCAGCGCAACCCCAACAGGGACCCAAAACATTCAGTACTTC. Its protein product is CSATPTGTQNIQYF.

The chain links TRBV25-1 to TRBJ2-7, with D perhaps TRBD2 (6 bases). CDR3 length: 14 residues. V was pared by 8 bases and J by 3 bases, with 17 bases between. Germline-derived CDR1 and CDR2 are MGHDK and SYGVNS. CDR3 DNA sequence: TGTGCCAGCGCAACTAGCTCCCGGGTCTACGAGCAGTACTTC. Amino acid sequence: CASATSSRVYEQYF.

The chain joins TRBV7-9 to TRBJ2-5; weak D call: TRBD2 (6 bases). Germline V gives CDR1 SEHNR, CDR2 FQNEAQ (reference sequence). The V and J ends lost 4 bases and 3 bases respectively, with 15 bases between them. The CDR3 runs 15 residues. CDR3 in amino acids: CASSSRGGAKETQYF. CDR3 sequence (DNA): TGTGCCAGCAGCTCACGGGGCGGGGCAAAAGAGACCCAGTACTTC.

J is TRBJ2-1 and V is TRBV7-2; 7 nucleotides line up with TRBD1. Germline V gene lookup returns CDR1 SGHTA and CDR2 FQGNSA. CDR3 length equals 11 residues. Written as DNA, the CDR3 is TGTGCTAGGGGGCAGGGCTATGAGCAGTTCTTC. It translates to CARGQGYEQFF.

The chain recombines TRBV4-3 with TRBJ2-1; maybe TRBD2 (6 bases). V lost 0 bases and J lost 2, with 17 bases in between. Per the germline V gene, CDR1 is LGHNA and CDR2 is YSLEER. The length of the CDR3 is 18 residues. CDR3 residues: CASSQDAGLAQPYNEQFF. The CDR3 coding sequence is TGCGCCAGCAGCCAAGATGCGGGCCTAGCGCAACCCTACAATGAGCAGTTCTTC.

The rearrangement uses TRBV12-3 or TRBV12-4 and TRBJ2-4; the D gene is possibly TRBD2 (6 bases). The CDR3 spans 15 residues. V was trimmed by 1 base and J by 2 bases, leaving 9 bases between them. The CDR3 DNA reads TGTGCCAGCAGTTTAGGCGGGGTCTCCAAAAACATTCAGTACTTC. Amino acids: CASSLGGVSKNIQYF.

The chain employs TRBV7-2 and TRBJ1-2, with D perhaps TRBD1 (6 bases). Germline CDR1 SGHTA, CDR2 FQGNSA. Trimming stripped 4 bases from V and 5 bases from J, with 17 bases between. The CDR3 covers 15 residues. Here the CDR3 reads CASSSSHRAFYGYTF. The CDR3, as DNA: TGTGCCAGCAGCTCCTCCCACAGGGCTTTTTATGGCTACACCTTC.

The chain is built from TRBV29-1 and TRBJ2-2, with 8 bases aligning to TRBD1. The CDR3 has 14 amino acids. V trimming: 7 bases; J trimming: 0 bases; junction bases outside the gene matches: 4. Germline values: CDR1 SQVTM, CDR2 ANQGSEA. CDR3 bases: TGCAGCGCAAGGACAGGGTCGAACACCGGGGAGCTGTTTTTT. It translates to CSARTGSNTGELFF.

V gene TRBV30 combines with J gene TRBJ2-5; D is perhaps TRBD1 (6 bases). Germline values: CDR1 GTSNPN, CDR2 SVGIG (reference sequence). Trimming cost V 5 bases and J 4 bases, with 17 bases left between them. This CDR3 spans 14 amino acids. The CDR3 is CAWEPAGALETQYF. CDR3 DNA: TGTGCCTGGGAACCGGCAGGGGCGCTAGAGACCCAGTACTTC.

This clonotype occurred once. The V and J genes are TRBV5-1 and TRBJ2-1; D might be TRBD2 (6 bases). The CDR3 runs 15 residues. V was clipped by 4 bases and J by 6 bases, with 17 bases between them. The germline CDR1 and CDR2 sequences are SGHRS and YFSETQ. CDR3 bases: TGCGCCAGCAGCACCCGGGACGGGGGATCCAATGAGCAGTTCTTC. Its translation is CASSTRDGGSNEQFF. Using reference TRBV5-1 and TRBJ2-1 for the parts outside the CDR3, the full variable domain is KAGVTQTPRYLIKTRGQQVTLSCSPISGHRSVSWYQQTPGQGLQFLFEYFSETQRNKGNFPGRFSGRQFSNSRSEMNVSTLELGDSALYLCASSTRDGGSNEQFFGPGTRLTVL.

The CDR3 reads CAWSGGSHTGELFF. CDR3 sequence (DNA): TGTGCCTGGAGTGGCGGGAGCCACACCGGGGAGCTGTTTTTT. The chain employs TRBV30 and TRBJ2-2; TRBD2 matches 7 bases. The junction had 2 bases not matched to a gene; V was cut back by 1 base and J by 3 bases. The CDR3 is 14 residues long. The V gene's germline CDR1 is GTSNPN and CDR2 SVGIG (reference sequence). Full variable domain (missing parts from reference TRBV30 and TRBJ2-2): SQTIHQWPATLVQPVGSPLSLECTVEGTSNPNLYWYRQAAGRGLQLLFYSVGIGQISSEVPQNLSASRPQDRQFILSSKKLLLSDSGFYLCAWSGGSHTGELFFGEGSRLTVL.

The CDR3 protein is CATLLDRGTQYF. The CDR3, as DNA: TGTGCCACGTTACTGGACCGGGGGACCCAGTACTTC. This rearrangement joins TRBV6-2 or TRBV6-3 to TRBJ2-5; TRBD2 is a possible D gene (5 bases). Trimming shortened V by 10 bases and J by 7 bases, and 16 bases separated the two germline ends. The CDR3 loop spans 12 amino acids. From germline, CDR1 is MNHEY and CDR2 SVGEGT.

The chain carries TRBV7-2 and TRBJ2-3; TRBD2 aligns across 10 bases. V trimming: 3 bases; J trimming: 2 bases; junction bases outside the gene matches: 8. Germline assignment: CDR1 SGHTA and CDR2 FQGNSA. The CDR3 is made up of 17 amino acids. CDR3 loop: CASSFRGAGGTTDTQYF. In DNA, the CDR3 is TGTGCCAGCAGCTTCCGAGGAGCGGGGGGGACCACAGATACGCAGTATTTT.

The rearrangement uses TRBV4-1 and TRBJ1-2; D unresolved. The CDR3 spans 16 residues. V dropped 5 bases and J dropped 1 base, with 17 bases sitting between them. Germline CDR1 is MGHRA and CDR2 is YSYEKL. The CDR3 DNA sequence: TGCGCCAGCAGCTCAGGTCGACTAGGGTTTAACTATGGCTACACCTTC. It encodes CASSSGRLGFNYGYTF.

This clonotype was seen once. The rearrangement joins TRBV7-2 to TRBJ1-1; D not resolved. Trimming removed 4 bases at V and 2 bases at J, with 8 bases between. The CDR3 extends over 13 amino acids. Per germline, CDR1 SGHTA and CDR2 FQGNSA. The CDR3, as DNA: TGTGCCAGCAGCTATCCAGTCAACACTGAAGCTTTCTTT. It yields the protein CASSYPVNTEAFF.

The rearrangement joins TRBV25-1 to TRBJ1-2; the D is unclear. V dropped 5 bases and J dropped 2 bases, with 12 bases sitting between them. The length of the CDR3 is 14 residues. Germline lookup yields CDR1 MGHDK and CDR2 SYGVNS. Here the CDR3 DNA reads TGTGCCAGCAGTAGAAGGGCCAGCAACTATGGCTACACCTTC. Its translation: CASSRRASNYGYTF.

The V call is TRBV7-9, the J call TRBJ1-4; D unresolved. Trimming pared 1 base from V and 6 bases from J, leaving 9 bases between. This CDR3 has 14 residues. The V gene's germline CDR1 is SEHNR and CDR2 FQNEAQ (reference sequence). The CDR3 reads CASSLGQVDEKLFF. DNA of the CDR3: TGTGCCAGCAGCTTAGGTCAGGTCGATGAAAAACTGTTTTTT.

The chain carries TRBV6-4 and TRBJ1-1; no clear D. The CDR3 length is 13 residues. V was cut by 6 bases and J by 1 base, with 9 bases left in between. Germline V lookup: CDR1 MRHNA, CDR2 SNTAGT. CDR3 in amino acids: CASRERRNTEAFF. CDR3 nucleotides: TGTGCCAGCAGGGAAAGGAGGAACACTGAAGCTTTCTTT.

The sample holds a few counts of this clonotype. This sequence joins TRBV29-1 and TRBJ1-2; D is undetermined. This CDR3 contains 10 residues. Trimming removed 0 bases at V and 7 bases at J, with 3 bases between. The germline V gene has CDR1 SQVTM and CDR2 ANQGSEA. In nucleotides, the CDR3 is TGCAGCGTTGAAGAAGGTGGCTACACCTTC. It translates to CSVEEGGYTF.

The chain recombines TRBV6-2 or TRBV6-3 with TRBJ2-1; D not resolved. The length of the CDR3 is 13 residues. Germline V gives CDR1 MNHEY, CDR2 SVGEGT. Trimming took off 0 bases at V and 4 bases at J, with 4 bases between the two ends. The CDR3 DNA reads as TGTGCCAGCAGTTACTCGGCTTACAATGAGCAGTTCTTC. It yields the protein CASSYSAYNEQFF.